The 19 T cell receptor beta chains below were found in one sample sequenced in a study of glioma-infiltrating T cells after dendritic cell vaccination. Sequencing was performed with immunoSEQ multiplex PCR; in TCRdb, only in-frame clones are kept and a portion is missing. Seen here are around 90,000 clones, about four fifths observed once, and the top ten hold under 7%. Sequencing was performed on blood, taken before dendritic cell vaccination. The receptors originated from a human donor with glioblastoma.

The V and J genes are TRBV19 and TRBJ2-7; 10 bases are shared with TRBD2. Losses at the gene ends were 4 bases for V and 2 bases for J; bases not matched to a gene: 2. The CDR3 is 14 amino acids. Germline loops: CDR1 LNHDA, CDR2 SQIVND (reference sequence). The CDR3 reads CASSTSGGAYEQYF. The CDR3 DNA is TGTGCCAGTAGTACTAGCGGGGGAGCCTACGAGCAGTACTTC.

The V gene is TRBV2, the J gene TRBJ2-7; 8 bases map to TRBD1. CDR1 is SNHLY and CDR2 is FYNNEI in the germline V gene. V lost 6 bases to trimming and J lost 6 bases; unmatched junction nucleotides: 16. CDR3 length equals 16 residues. The chain's CDR3 is CASRSRGTGRGSEQYF. Here the CDR3 DNA reads TGTGCCAGCAGAAGTAGAGGGACAGGTCGTGGAAGCGAGCAGTACTTC.

The V gene is TRBV11-2, the J gene TRBJ2-3; a possible D gene is TRBD1 (5 bases). The CDR3 length is 15 residues. V lost 0 bases and J 6 bases, leaving 13 bases between the germline ends. From germline, CDR1 is SGHAT and CDR2 FQNNGV. The CDR3, as DNA: TGTGCCAGCAGCTTAGATAACCAGGGTAGGGATACGCAGTATTTT. As protein: CASSLDNQGRDTQYF.

The chain combines TRBV6-6 with TRBJ1-5, with 8 bases identical to TRBD1. The CDR3 spans 15 residues. The trim removed 5 bases at V and 7 bases at J, leaving 10 bases unmatched. The germline gives CDR1 MNHNY, CDR2 SVGAGI (reference sequence). DNA for the CDR3: TGTGCCAGCAGTAAGTCGACAGGGGTGGAGCAGCCCCAGCATTTT. This codes for CASSKSTGVEQPQHF.

This clone was found a few times. The junction shows a germline mismatch at one end, possibly a read error. J is TRBJ2-5 and V is TRBV7-7; D is unresolved. The CDR3 is 13 residues long. The germline gives CDR1 SSHAT, CDR2 FNYEAQ (reference sequence). This chain's CDR3 is CASSLAAGETQYF. The CDR3, as DNA: TGTGCTAGCAGTCTCGCGGCTGGCGAGACCCAGTACTTC.

This clone occurred a few times. The chain is built from TRBV18 and TRBJ1-2; no definite D call. CDR1 KGHSH and CDR2 LQKENI come from the germline V gene. Trimming pared 2 bases from V and 14 bases from J, leaving 24 bases between. The CDR3 covers 15 residues. The CDR3 loop reads CASSPFAEAHRVWTF. DNA for the CDR3: TGTGCCAGCTCACCATTCGCGGAGGCCCATCGAGTCTGGACCTTC.

In DNA form, the CDR3 reads TGTGCCAGCTCACCTGGACAGGGGGTGGAAAATGAGCAGTTCTTC. This translates into CASSPGQGVENEQFF. The rearrangement links TRBV18 to TRBJ2-1; 10 bases line up with TRBD1. CDR1 and CDR2 from the germline V gene are KGHSH and LQKENI. The CDR3 consists of 15 residues. With 3 bases clipped from V and 7 bases from J, the junction kept 6 bases outside the gene matches.

Only one count was recorded for this clone. J is TRBJ1-1 and V is TRBV6-5; 7 bases map to TRBD1. Germline lookup yields CDR1 MNHEY and CDR2 SVGAGI. Unmatched junction bases numbered 4, after V lost 4 bases and J lost 5 bases. This CDR3 is 13 amino acids long. As DNA, the CDR3 is TGTGCCAGCAGTTCAGGGGGTGTGACTGAAGCTTTCTTT. Translating gives CASSSGGVTEAFF.

In this sample, this clone turned up a few times. The gene calls are TRBV5-4 and TRBJ2-3; D is unresolved. V lost 0 bases and J lost 6, with 2 bases in between. Germline V gene sequence: CDR1 SGHNT, CDR2 YYREEE (reference sequence). CDR3 size: 11 residues. The CDR3: CASSLADTQYF. The CDR3 bases are TGTGCCAGCAGCTTGGCGGATACGCAGTATTTT.

V gene TRBV5-1 combines with J gene TRBJ2-3, with a tentative D call TRBD2 (5 bases). CDR1 and CDR2 (germline): SGHRS, YFSETQ. The CDR3 loop spans 14 amino acids. V was clipped by 7 bases and J by 3 bases, with 15 bases between them. The CDR3 sequence: CASSLGSTTDTQYF. The CDR3 DNA reads as TGCGCCAGCTCACTAGGGTCGACGACAGATACGCAGTATTTT.

This chain joins TRBV5-4 and TRBJ2-3, with TRBD1 identical over 11 bases. Germline lookup yields CDR1 SGHNT and CDR2 YYREEE (reference sequence). This CDR3 has 17 residues. V shed 2 bases, J shed 0 bases, and the junction held 5 bases outside the gene matches. The CDR3 DNA reads as TGTGCCAGCAGCTTAGGGACAGGGGGTCGGAGCACAGATACGCAGTATTTT. Protein: CASSLGTGGRSTDTQYF.

This sequence joins TRBV30 and TRBJ2-7; TRBD2 agrees at 8 bases. The CDR3 has 13 amino acids. The V gene's germline CDR1 is GTSNPN and CDR2 SVGIG (reference sequence). V dropped 6 bases and J dropped 1; count of bases not matched to a gene: 5. The CDR3 bases are TGTGCCTGTAGCGGGGAAAATTCCTACGAGCAGTACTTC. This encodes CACSGENSYEQYF.

This chain uses TRBV5-1 with TRBJ2-7, with 13 bases matching TRBD2. The CDR3 extends over 16 amino acids. V lost 4 bases to trimming and J lost 5 bases; unmatched junction nucleotides: 9. Germline V gives CDR1 SGHRS, CDR2 YFSETQ. The CDR3 DNA is TGCGCCAGCAGCATCCGGACTAGCGGGAGAACGGACGAGCAGTACTTC. Amino acids: CASSIRTSGRTDEQYF. The variable domain in full, completed from reference TRBV5-1 and TRBJ2-7, reads KAGVTQTPRYLIKTRGQQVTLSCSPISGHRSVSWYQQTPGQGLQFLFEYFSETQRNKGNFPGRFSGRQFSNSRSEMNVSTLELGDSALYLCASSIRTSGRTDEQYFGPGTRLTVT.

This clone showed up just a few times. V and J are TRBV30 and TRBJ1-3; tentative D call: TRBD1 (5 bases). Germline CDR1 is GTSNPN and CDR2 is SVGIG (reference sequence). V shed 0 bases and J shed 4 bases, with 10 bases lying between them. The CDR3 covers 14 residues. CDR3 residues: CAWSVWGVGNTIYF. In DNA form, the CDR3 reads TGTGCCTGGAGTGTATGGGGCGTCGGAAACACCATATATTTT.

The chain recombines TRBV7-9 with TRBJ2-2, with a weak D call TRBD1 (5 bases). V was cut by 5 bases and J by 6 bases, with 16 bases left in between. The CDR3 runs to 15 residues. Per germline, CDR1 SEHNR and CDR2 FQNEAQ (reference sequence). The DNA of the CDR3 is TGTGCCAGCAGCGAAGGGGCTTCGTCCCCCGGGGAGCTGTTTTTT. Encoded protein: CASSEGASSPGELFF. Full variable domain (remainder filled in from reference TRBV7-9 and TRBJ2-2): DTGVSQNPRHKITKRGQNVTFRCDPISEHNRLYWYRQTLGQGPEFLTYFQNEAQLEKSRLLSDRFSAERPKGSFSTLEIQRTEQGDSAMYLCASSEGASSPGELFFGEGSRLTVL.

This clone has just one count. Here the CDR3 reads CASSSRGEGNYGYTF. In DNA form, the CDR3 reads TGCGCCAGCAGCTCGAGGGGGGAGGGAAACTATGGCTACACCTTC. The chain links TRBV5-1 to TRBJ1-2; D is possibly TRBD1 (6 bases). The CDR3 consists of 15 residues. The V end was cut by 3 bases, the J end by 2 bases, with 14 bases between. The germline V gene has CDR1 SGHRS and CDR2 YFSETQ.

The J gene is TRBJ1-2, the V gene TRBV4-1; maybe TRBD1 (5 bases). The germline V gene encodes CDR1 MGHRA and CDR2 YSYEKL. V was shortened by 4 bases and J by 4 bases, with 19 bases between the two germline ends. The CDR3 extends over 16 amino acids. The CDR3 DNA follows: TGCGCCAGCAGCCCACGCCCGATACGAGACAGCTATGGCTACACCTTC. It specifies CASSPRPIRDSYGYTF.

This clone was recorded once. The chain uses TRBV5-1 and TRBJ1-1, with a tentative D call TRBD1 (5 bases). CDR1 SGHRS and CDR2 YFSETQ come from the germline V gene. Between the trimmed V and J ends, which lost 0 bases and 10 bases, there was a span of 16 bases. The CDR3 covers 14 residues. The CDR3 DNA is TGCGCCAGCAGCTTGGTGGGGCCAGAGAACCGAGCTTTCTTT. Its translation: CASSLVGPENRAFF.

The V gene is TRBV6-5, the J gene TRBJ2-5; 7 bases fit TRBD2. Germline assignment: CDR1 MNHEY and CDR2 SVGAGI. V gave up 6 bases and J gave up 1 base; unmatched junction bases: 8. The CDR3 extends over 15 amino acids. The CDR3 coding sequence is TGTGCCAGCAGCCACGGACTAGAGACCCAAGAGACCCAGTACTTC. Translating gives CASSHGLETQETQYF.